Reported below is one TCR beta chain. Its antigen is not known. The data belong to a study of OX40 agonist ivuxolimab in advanced cancers. Whole-study context: The patients got ivuxolimab, which is an agonistic anti-OX40 (CD134) antibody. One patient with hepatocellular carcinoma and two with cutaneous melanoma, three in all, had partial responses.

CDR1 MNHEY and CDR2 SMNVEV come from the germline V gene (reference sequence). Trimming took 6 bases from V and 0 from J, leaving 15 bases between them. CDR3 length: 16 amino acids. Study-level findings and limits: Low normalized T-cell clonal expansion was also seen in some nonresponders.

Assay: immunoSEQ multiplex PCR; the TCRdb copy retains only in-frame clones and omits some. The sample carries 50,000 to 65,000 clones, 89% recorded once. The sequenced sample was CD4+ or CD8+ T cells sorted from blood, obtained in a trial of the OX40 agonist ivuxolimab. This sequence was found in an adult with an advanced solid tumor such as melanoma, head and neck, liver or kidney cancer. The genes are TRBV27 and TRBJ2-4, with D possibly TRBD2 on 7 matching bases. CDR3 bases: TGTGCCAGCAGCCTAATGGGAGGGGGAGCCAAAAACATTCAGTACTTC. This gives the protein CASSLMGGGAKNIQYF.